Sequencing of this TCR beta chain was carried out in a study of blood T cell repertoires in COVID-19. Study information: T cells, B-cell-depleted T cells, or PBMCs provided the cDNA or gDNA that served as material.

The CDR3 runs 14 residues. Trimming took off 7 bases at V and 1 base at J, with 10 bases between the two ends. Germline CDR1 and CDR2: KGHDR and SFDVKD. How the authors handled the data: By means of reference gene primer amplification, nucleated cell counts were estimated. The data were produced by immunoSEQ multiplex PCR, yet TCRdb's version contains in-frame clones alone and is incomplete. The V and J calls and clone size were taken over from that table, and D and trimming were inferred from the DNA. The sample has fewer than 250,000 clones; roughly 80% are singletons. Residents of around 24 US areas, aged roughly 18 to 90 years, made up the participants. Within 2 weeks before study entry, exposed participants met a COVID-19 case.

V and J are TRBV24-1 and TRBJ1-5; D gene ambiguous. The sequencing sample was made of PBMCs or T cells enriched from blood (not recorded which). The sequence came from a woman in her forties who had been exposed to COVID-19. The CDR3 DNA reads TGTGCCACCAGCCCCGGGTCGAGCAATCAGCCCCAGCATTTT. This sequence encodes CATSPGSSNQPQHF.